The clone carrying this TCR beta chain was counted a single time. Its specificity is not known. This sample was included in a study of T cell responses to AZD1222 COVID-19 vaccine. General study points: Most donors were white British and more were female, and clonal diversity was possibly underestimated. Targets within unmutated variant regions were reportedly found for nearly half of spike-specific TCRs. The span of vaccine-associated CD4 TCRs extended across spike, with dominance at 160-218 and 743-854.

Method: immunoSEQ multiplex PCR; TCRdb's copy keeps in-frame clones and lacks some. The data hold 140,000 or so clones, with roughly 93% observed a single time. The CDR3 covers 15 residues. Trimming pared 2 bases from V and 0 bases from J, leaving 8 bases between. Per germline, CDR1 MNHEY and CDR2 SVGAGI. J is TRBJ1-3 and V is TRBV6-5; D is unresolved. The receptor was derived from an adult who received the AZD1222 COVID-19 vaccine. The sequenced sample was peripheral blood, obtained 28 days after the second AZD1222 dose. For the CDR3, the DNA is TGTGCCAGCAGTTACGGCCGGGCCTCTGGAAACACCATATATTTT. It is translated as CASSYGRASGNTIYF.